This T cell receptor beta chain derives from a study of shared clonotypes between healthy human individuals. Background on the study: The donor pool was made up of two women and three men aged 18 to 49.

General study findings and limits: For naive CD4 cells, 4% to 6% of clonotypes were shared across a few donors.

In regard to this clone: What it binds is not known.

The CDR3 totals 15 residues. Germline lookup yields CDR1 MNHEY and CDR2 SMNVEV (reference sequence). Trimming at V came to 5 bases and at J to 4 bases, leaving 6 bases not matched to a gene. Measured with immunoSEQ multiplex PCR; TCRdb has only the in-frame clones, and not every one. This sample carries hundreds of thousands of clones, 96% of them seen once, and the ten largest clones take 0.05% to 0.07%. The J gene is TRBJ2-1, the V gene TRBV27; TRBD2 aligns across 9 bases. Sequenced sample: naive CD4+ T cells sorted from blood. The subset is: CD45RA+ positively selected. The source is a woman in her 30s in good health. The CDR3 region is CASSKSGRLYNEQFF. The CDR3 DNA is TGTGCCAGCAGTAAAAGCGGGAGGCTGTACAATGAGCAGTTCTTC.